This T cell receptor (beta chain) came from a study of T-cell reconstitution after alpha-beta-depleted transplantation in children. During its preparation, the TCRbeta library received unique molecular identifiers. TCRdb analysed the PCR reads with MiXCR anew, one entry per CDR3 protein. The sample records fewer than 130,000 distinct CDR3 sequences, 10% being singletons. This clonotype was found many times. V was shortened by 1 base and J by 4 bases, with 5 bases between the two germline ends. The germline V gene has CDR1 SGHTA and CDR2 FQGNSA. The CDR3 is 12 residues long. The chain employs TRBV7-2 and TRBJ2-7; D unresolved. The sequencing here drew on PBMCs from the stem cell graft donor, taken from the stem cell graft. The sequence was collected from a human donor who donated a stem cell graft to a child with acute lymphoblastic leukemia. The CDR3 DNA follows: TGTGCCAGCAGCTTAGATAATTACGAGCAGTACTTC. Translated: CASSLDNYEQYF.